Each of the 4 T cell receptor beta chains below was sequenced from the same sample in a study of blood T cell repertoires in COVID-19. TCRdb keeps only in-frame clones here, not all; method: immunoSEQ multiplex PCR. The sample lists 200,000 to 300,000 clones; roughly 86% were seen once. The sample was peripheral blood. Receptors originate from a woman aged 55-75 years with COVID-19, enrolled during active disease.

DNA of the CDR3: TGTGCCAGCAGTGGGACAGGGACCCAACAAGAGACCCAGTACTTC. Protein sequence: CASSGTGTQQETQYF. The chain joins TRBV25-1 to TRBJ2-5, with TRBD1 matching over 8 bases. With V trimmed by 4 bases and J by 2 bases, 6 bases remained unmatched. There are 15 residues in the CDR3. The V gene's germline CDR1 is MGHDK and CDR2 SYGVNS.

The CDR3 here is CASSLTGTGITGELFF. CDR3 sequence (DNA): TGTGCCAGCAGCCTAACCGGGACAGGGATCACCGGGGAGCTGTTTTTT. The rearrangement links TRBV7-2 to TRBJ2-2; TRBD1 matches 9 bases. Germline V gene sequence: CDR1 SGHTA, CDR2 FQGNSA. The trim removed 5 bases at V and 4 bases at J, leaving 8 bases unmatched. The CDR3 is 16 residues long. Full variable domain (remainder filled in from reference TRBV7-2 and TRBJ2-2): GAGVSQSPSNKVTEKGKDVELRCDPISGHTALYWYRQSLGQGLEFLIYFQGNSAPDKSGLPSDRFSAERTGGSVSTLTIQRTQQEDSAVYLCASSLTGTGITGELFFGEGSRLTVL.

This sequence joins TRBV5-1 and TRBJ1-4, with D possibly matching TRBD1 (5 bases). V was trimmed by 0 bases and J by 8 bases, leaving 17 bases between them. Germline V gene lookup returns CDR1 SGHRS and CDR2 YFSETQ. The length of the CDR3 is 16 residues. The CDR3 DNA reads TGCGCCAGCAGCTTGGAGGGGCAGGGCCGCCCCGAAAAACTGTTTTTT. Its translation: CASSLEGQGRPEKLFF. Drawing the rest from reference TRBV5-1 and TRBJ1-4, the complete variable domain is KAGVTQTPRYLIKTRGQQVTLSCSPISGHRSVSWYQQTPGQGLQFLFEYFSETQRNKGNFPGRFSGRQFSNSRSEMNVSTLELGDSALYLCASSLEGQGRPEKLFFGSGTQLSVL.

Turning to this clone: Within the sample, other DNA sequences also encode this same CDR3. CDR3 bases: TGCGCCAGCAGTCGGACTAGCGGGAGCTACGAGCAGTACTTC. This encodes CASSRTSGSYEQYF. The gene calls are TRBV5-1 and TRBJ2-7; TRBD2 matches 13 bases. V was clipped by 5 bases and J by 3 bases; unmatched bases: 2. There are 14 residues in the CDR3. CDR1 SGHRS and CDR2 YFSETQ come from the germline V gene.